This T cell receptor beta chain is from a study of radiotherapy plus CTLA-4 blockade in lung cancer. Whole-study findings and limits: Tumor-origin TCR clones grew in blood after radiotherapy plus ipilimumab.

This table comes from immunoSEQ multiplex PCR, and its TCRdb copy is limited to in-frame clones, with some not included. The sample has approximately 75,000 clones, around 80% seen once. The V segment lost 4 bases and the J segment 4 bases; nucleotides outside the gene matches: 6. The CDR3 loop spans 16 amino acids. Germline loops: CDR1 MGHRA, CDR2 YSYEKL. In regard to this clone: The antigen is unknown.

This TCR came from a human donor with non-small cell lung cancer who had a complete response to radiotherapy plus ipilimumab. The V call is TRBV4-1, the J call TRBJ2-3; 12 bases are shared with TRBD2. The specimen comprised peripheral blood, sampled from a patient treated with radiotherapy plus ipilimumab. CDR3 bases: TGCGCCAGCAGCCTGACTAGCGGGAGAATCGCAGATACGCAGTATTTT. This codes for CASSLTSGRIADTQYF.